This T cell receptor (beta chain) was identified during a study of T cell responses to AZD1222 COVID-19 vaccine (dated by TCRdb to the early 2020s). Regarding the research as a whole: Because spike-specific TCR depth and breadth did not differ between the two schedules, AZD1222 recipients who got a second dose at roughly 4 weeks were pooled with those who got a second dose at roughly 12 weeks. A total of 230 to 250 trial participants underwent TCR sequencing, of whom some 210 received two doses of AZD1222 and about 25 received two doses of the MenACWY control vaccine. Trial participants were enrolled by age into subgroups of 18-55, 56-69 and 70-plus years, and around 150, 28 and 57 TCR-sequenced participants, respectively, were included in these subgroups.

Read against the paper, the sample's time point label means: baseline before first vaccination. The vaccinee samples were drawn from two UK trials, COV001 and COV002, one of which was a single-blind randomized controlled phase 2/3 trial testing AZD1222 (ChAdOx1 nCoV-19) in healthy adults. For TCRbeta chain sequencing, PBMC samples from trial participants were taken at day 0 and at day 28 after the second dose. As for this clone: Its antigen remains undetermined. Base qualities are missing; no much larger clone stands one base away.

From the cysteine through the phenylalanine, the CDR3 covers 15 amino acids. The retained sequence is limited to the CDR3, 45 bases, with the frame set at the first base. For this chain, trimming is 5 bases at the V end and 0 bases at the J end, and the number of junction bases without a gene match is 4. From a lookup of the germline V gene (reference sequence), CDR1 and CDR2 are SEHNR and FQNEAQ. The investigation overall reported the following: Because no day 14 peak-response samples were available, the repertoires could be characterized only after the peak T cell response. CD4 TCRs associated with the vaccine covered the entire spike protein, and the dominant responses were in regions 160-218 and 743-854. Conclusions about previously exposed vaccinees are limited because only six or seven AZD1222 recipients were SARS-CoV-2 seropositive at baseline. Reportedly, almost half of the unique spike-specific TCRs recognized epitopes lying outside the regions that are mutated in the B.1.351 and B.1.1.7 variants. After two AZD1222 doses, spike-specific TCR breadth and depth were significantly higher than at day 0 and than in MenACWY recipients. Participants were mostly white British and included more females than males, and it was suggested by the authors that clonal diversity may have been underestimated. In the small 56-69-year group, the increase in depth fell short of significance, most likely because of low power.

The CDR3 regions of human TCRbeta chains were analyzed by immunosequencing. In the original analysis: Repertoire TCRs were matched against a reference library of SARS-CoV-2-specific TCRs generated with the MIRA antigen-specificity platform. Breadth was defined as the fraction of unique TCRs that were SARS-CoV-2-associated. Depth was defined as the fraction of total T cells that were SARS-CoV-2-associated. Using the MIRA data, every spike-specific TCR was mapped to the spike region that the TCR reacted to and assigned to either a CD4 or a CD8 class. Log10-transformed breadth and depth values were compared by one-way ANOVA with Sidak's multiple comparisons tests. The table was pulled from immuneACCESS by TCRdb, which kept in-frame rearrangements only. Such tables lose some clones; where checked, under half of the loss comes from unresolved V genes, and the rest has no known cause. That table gives V, J and clone size, and the DNA gave D and trimming. The sample table shows about 130,000 clones, and under 95% are seen once. The ten top clones hold about 9.1% of the sample.

Sequencing was performed on peripheral blood, taken on day 0 of AZD1222 vaccination. Recombination joined TRBV7-9 with TRBJ2-3, with TRBD2 identical over 8 junction bases. The source is an adult in good health. The CDR3 here reads CASSRGTRSTDTQYF. The DNA sequence reads TGTGCCAGCAGCCGGGGGACTAGAAGCACAGATACGCAGTATTTT.